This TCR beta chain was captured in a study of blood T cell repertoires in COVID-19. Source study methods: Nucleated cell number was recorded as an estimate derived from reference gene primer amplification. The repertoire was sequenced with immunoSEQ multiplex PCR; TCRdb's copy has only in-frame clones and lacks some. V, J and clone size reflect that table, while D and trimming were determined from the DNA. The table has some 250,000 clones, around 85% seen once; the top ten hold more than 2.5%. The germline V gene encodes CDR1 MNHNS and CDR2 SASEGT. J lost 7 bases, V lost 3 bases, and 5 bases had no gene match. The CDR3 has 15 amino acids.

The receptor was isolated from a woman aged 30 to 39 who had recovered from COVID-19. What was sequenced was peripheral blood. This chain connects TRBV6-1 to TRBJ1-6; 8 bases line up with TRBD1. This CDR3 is CASSDRGQRNSPLHF. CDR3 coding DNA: TGTGCCAGCAGTGACAGGGGGCAAAGGAATTCACCCCTCCACTTT.